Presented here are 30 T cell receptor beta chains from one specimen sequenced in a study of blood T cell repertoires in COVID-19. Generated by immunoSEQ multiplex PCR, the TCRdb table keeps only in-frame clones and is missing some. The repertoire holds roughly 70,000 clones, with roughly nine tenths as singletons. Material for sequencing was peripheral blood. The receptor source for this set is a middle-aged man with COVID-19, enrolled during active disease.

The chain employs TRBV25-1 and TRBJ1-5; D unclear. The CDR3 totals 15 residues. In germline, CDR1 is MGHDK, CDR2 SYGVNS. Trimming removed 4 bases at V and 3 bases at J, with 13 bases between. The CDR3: CASSGETGHNQPQHF. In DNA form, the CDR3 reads TGTGCCAGCAGTGGGGAGACGGGTCACAATCAGCCCCAGCATTTT.

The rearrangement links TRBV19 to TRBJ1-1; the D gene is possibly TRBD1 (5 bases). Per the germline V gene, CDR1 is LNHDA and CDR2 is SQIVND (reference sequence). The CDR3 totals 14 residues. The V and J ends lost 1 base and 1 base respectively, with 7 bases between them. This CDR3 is CASSIVGQNTEAFF. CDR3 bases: TGTGCCAGTAGTATAGTTGGACAGAACACTGAAGCTTTCTTT.

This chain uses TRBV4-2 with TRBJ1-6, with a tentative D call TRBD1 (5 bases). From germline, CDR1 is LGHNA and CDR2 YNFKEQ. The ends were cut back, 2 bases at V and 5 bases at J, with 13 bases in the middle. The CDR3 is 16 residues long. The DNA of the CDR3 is TGTGCCAGCAGCCAACGACAGCCGAGCGATAATTCACCCCTCCACTTT. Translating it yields CASSQRQPSDNSPLHF.

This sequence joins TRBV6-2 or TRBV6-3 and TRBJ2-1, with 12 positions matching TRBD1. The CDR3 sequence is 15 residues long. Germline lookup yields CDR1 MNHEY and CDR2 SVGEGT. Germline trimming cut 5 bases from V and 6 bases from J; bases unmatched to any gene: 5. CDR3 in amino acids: CASSLGQGALNEQFF. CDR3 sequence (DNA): TGTGCCAGCAGTCTGGGACAGGGGGCCCTCAATGAGCAGTTCTTC.

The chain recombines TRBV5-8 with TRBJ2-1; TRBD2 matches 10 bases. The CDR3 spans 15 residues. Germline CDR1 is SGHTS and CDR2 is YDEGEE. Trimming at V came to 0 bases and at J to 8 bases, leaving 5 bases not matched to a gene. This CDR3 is CASSLGLAGRDEQFF. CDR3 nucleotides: TGTGCCAGCAGCTTGGGACTAGCGGGTCGGGATGAGCAGTTCTTC.

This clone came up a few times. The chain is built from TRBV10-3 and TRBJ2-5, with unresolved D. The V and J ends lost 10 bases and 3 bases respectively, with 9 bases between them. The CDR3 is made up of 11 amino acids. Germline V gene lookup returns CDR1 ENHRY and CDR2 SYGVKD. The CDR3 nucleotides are TGTGCCACCCGTACAGAAGAGACCCAGTACTTC. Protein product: CATRTEETQYF.

Here the CDR3 DNA reads TGTGCCGCCAAACTAGGGCATAGCACAGATACGCAGTATTTT. Amino acids: CAAKLGHSTDTQYF. V usage is TRBV28 and J usage is TRBJ2-3, with D perhaps matching TRBD2 (5 bases). Trimming stripped 11 bases from V and 0 bases from J, with 15 bases between. This CDR3 is built from 14 residues. CDR1 and CDR2 from the germline V gene are MDHEN and SYDVKM.

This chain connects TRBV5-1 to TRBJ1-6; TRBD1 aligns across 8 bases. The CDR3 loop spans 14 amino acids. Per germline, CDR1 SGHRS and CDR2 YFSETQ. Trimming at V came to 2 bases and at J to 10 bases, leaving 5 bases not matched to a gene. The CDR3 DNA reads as TGCGCCAGCAGCTTAGGACAGGGCGTATCACCCCTCCACTTT. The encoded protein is CASSLGQGVSPLHF. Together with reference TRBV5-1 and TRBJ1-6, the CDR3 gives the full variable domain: KAGVTQTPRYLIKTRGQQVTLSCSPISGHRSVSWYQQTPGQGLQFLFEYFSETQRNKGNFPGRFSGRQFSNSRSEMNVSTLELGDSALYLCASSLGQGVSPLHFGNGTRLTVT.

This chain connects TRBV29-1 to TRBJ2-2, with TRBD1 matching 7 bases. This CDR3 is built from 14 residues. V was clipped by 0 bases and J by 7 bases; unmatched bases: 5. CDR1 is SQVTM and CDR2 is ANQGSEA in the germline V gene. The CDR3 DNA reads TGCAGCGTTGAAGACCGTACAGGGGACGGGGAGCTGTTTTTT. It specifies CSVEDRTGDGELFF.

The CDR3 here is CASSHRASRAEAFF. In DNA form, the CDR3 reads TGTGCCAGCAGCCACCGGGCCTCCAGGGCCGAAGCTTTCTTT. The rearrangement joins TRBV5-8 to TRBJ1-1; D is perhaps TRBD1 (5 bases). Germline V gives CDR1 SGHTS, CDR2 YDEGEE. CDR3 length: 14 amino acids. V lost 4 bases and J lost 8, with 18 bases in between.

CDR3 region: CASSQGIGTGKNYGYTF. CDR3 in DNA: TGTGCCAGCAGCCAAGGAATCGGCACAGGGAAAAACTATGGCTACACCTTC. The chain carries TRBV3-1 (or the pseudogene TRBV3-2) and TRBJ1-2; weak D call: TRBD1 (6 bases). The CDR3 covers 17 residues. Germline V CDR1 and CDR2: LGHDT, YNNKEL (reference sequence). With 1 base removed from V and 2 bases from J, the gap between germline ends came to 17 bases.

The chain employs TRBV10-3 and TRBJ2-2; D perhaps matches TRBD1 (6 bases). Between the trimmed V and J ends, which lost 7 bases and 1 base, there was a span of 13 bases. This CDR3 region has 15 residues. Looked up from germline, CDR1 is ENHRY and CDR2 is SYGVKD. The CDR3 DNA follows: TGTGCCATCAATTCAGGGGCCCAGAACACCGGGGAGCTGTTTTTT. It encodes CAINSGAQNTGELFF.

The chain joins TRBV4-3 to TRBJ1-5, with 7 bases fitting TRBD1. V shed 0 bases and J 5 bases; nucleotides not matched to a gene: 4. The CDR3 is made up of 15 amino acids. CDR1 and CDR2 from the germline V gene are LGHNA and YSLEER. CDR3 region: CASSQDSDRDQPQHF. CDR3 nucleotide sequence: TGCGCCAGCAGCCAAGACTCAGACAGGGATCAGCCCCAGCATTTT.

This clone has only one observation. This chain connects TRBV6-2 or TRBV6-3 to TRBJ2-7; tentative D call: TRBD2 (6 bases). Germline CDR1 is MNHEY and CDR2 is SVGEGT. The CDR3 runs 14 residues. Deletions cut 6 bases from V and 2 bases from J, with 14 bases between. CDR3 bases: TGTGCCAGCAGCGGGAGTTTCCGTCCCTACGAGCAGTACTTC. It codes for CASSGSFRPYEQYF.

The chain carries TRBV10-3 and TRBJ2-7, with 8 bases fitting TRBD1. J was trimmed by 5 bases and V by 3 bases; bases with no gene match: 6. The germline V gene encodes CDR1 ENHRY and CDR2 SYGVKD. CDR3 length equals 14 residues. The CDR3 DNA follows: TGTGCCATCAGTGATTCACCAGGGGGCCACGAGCAGTACGTC. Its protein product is CAISDSPGGHEQYV.

The DNA for the CDR3 is TGTGCCAGCTCACCTTCTGGGACAGGGGGCGTCACTGAAGCTTTCTTT. Translated, it gives CASSPSGTGGVTEAFF. The chain couples TRBV18 to TRBJ1-1, with 12 bases lining up with TRBD1. V lost 3 bases, J lost 4 bases, and 6 bases stayed unmatched. Germline V gene sequence: CDR1 KGHSH, CDR2 LQKENI. This CDR3 contains 16 residues.

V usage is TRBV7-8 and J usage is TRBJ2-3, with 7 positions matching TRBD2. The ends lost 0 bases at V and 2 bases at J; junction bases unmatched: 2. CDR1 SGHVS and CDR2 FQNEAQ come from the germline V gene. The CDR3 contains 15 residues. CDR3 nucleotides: TGTGCCAGCAGCTTAGCGCTAGCGGCCACAGATACGCAGTATTTT. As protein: CASSLALAATDTQYF.

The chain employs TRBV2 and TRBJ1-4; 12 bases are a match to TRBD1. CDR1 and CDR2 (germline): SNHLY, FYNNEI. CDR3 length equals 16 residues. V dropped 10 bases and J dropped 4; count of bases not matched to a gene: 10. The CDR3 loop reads CATNRDRGLSNEKLFF. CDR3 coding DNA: TGTGCCACCAACCGGGACAGGGGGCTGAGTAATGAAAAACTGTTTTTT.

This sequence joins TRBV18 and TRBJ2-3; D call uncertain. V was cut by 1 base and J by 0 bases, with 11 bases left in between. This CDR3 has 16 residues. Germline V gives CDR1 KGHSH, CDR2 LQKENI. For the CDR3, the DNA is TGTGCCAGCTCACCACGTGAAGGAGCCAGCACAGATACGCAGTATTTT. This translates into CASSPREGASTDTQYF.

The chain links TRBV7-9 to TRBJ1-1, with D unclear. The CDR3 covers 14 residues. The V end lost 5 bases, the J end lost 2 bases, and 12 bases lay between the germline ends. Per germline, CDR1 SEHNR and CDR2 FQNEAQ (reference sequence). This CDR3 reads CASSPERVNTEAFF. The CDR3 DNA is TGTGCCAGCAGCCCTGAGAGGGTAAACACTGAAGCTTTCTTT.

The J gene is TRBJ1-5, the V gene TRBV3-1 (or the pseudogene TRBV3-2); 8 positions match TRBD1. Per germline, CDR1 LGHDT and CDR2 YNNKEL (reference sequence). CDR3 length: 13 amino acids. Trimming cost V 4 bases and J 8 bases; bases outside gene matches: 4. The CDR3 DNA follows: TGTGCCAGCAGCCGCGACAGGGGTAAGCCCCAGCATTTT. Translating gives CASSRDRGKPQHF.

Here the CDR3 reads CASSSTGRSPLHF. CDR3 sequence (DNA): TGTGCCAGCAGTTCGACAGGGCGGTCACCCCTCCACTTT. This sequence joins TRBV27 and TRBJ1-6; 7 bases agree with TRBD1. There are 13 residues in the CDR3. The germline V gene encodes CDR1 MNHEY and CDR2 SMNVEV (reference sequence). V shed 4 bases, J shed 10 bases, and the junction held 4 bases outside the gene matches.

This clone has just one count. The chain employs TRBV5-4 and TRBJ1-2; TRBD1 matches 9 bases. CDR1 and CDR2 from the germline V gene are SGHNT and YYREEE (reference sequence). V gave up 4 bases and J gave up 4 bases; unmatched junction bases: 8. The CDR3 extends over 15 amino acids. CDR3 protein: CASSPTGGDLYGYTF. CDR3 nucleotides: TGTGCCAGCAGCCCAACAGGGGGCGATCTCTATGGCTACACCTTC.

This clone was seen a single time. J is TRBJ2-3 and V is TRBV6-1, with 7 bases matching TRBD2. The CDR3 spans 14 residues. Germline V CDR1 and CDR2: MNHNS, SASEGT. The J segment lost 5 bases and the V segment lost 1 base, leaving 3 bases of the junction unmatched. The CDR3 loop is CASSEGWGGDTQYF. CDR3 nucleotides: TGTGCCAGCAGTGAAGGGTGGGGGGGAGATACGCAGTATTTT.

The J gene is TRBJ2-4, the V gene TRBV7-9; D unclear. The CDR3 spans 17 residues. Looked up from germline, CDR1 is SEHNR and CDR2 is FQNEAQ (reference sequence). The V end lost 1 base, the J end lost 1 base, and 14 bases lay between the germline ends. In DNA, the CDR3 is TGTGCCAGCAGCTTAGGTGTCGGAGATCCGGCCAAAAACATTCAGTACTTC. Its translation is CASSLGVGDPAKNIQYF.

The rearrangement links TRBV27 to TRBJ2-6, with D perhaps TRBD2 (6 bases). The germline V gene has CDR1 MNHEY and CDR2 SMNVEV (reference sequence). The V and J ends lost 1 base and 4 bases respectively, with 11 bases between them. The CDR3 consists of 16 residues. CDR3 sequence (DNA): TGTGCCAGCAGTTTATTGGGGGGTGGAGGGGCCAACGTCCTGACTTTC. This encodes CASSLLGGGGANVLTF.

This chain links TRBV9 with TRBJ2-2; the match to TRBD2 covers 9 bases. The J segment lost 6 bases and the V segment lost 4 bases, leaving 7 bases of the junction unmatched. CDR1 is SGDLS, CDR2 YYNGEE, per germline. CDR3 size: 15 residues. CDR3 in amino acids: CASSRPSGRPGELFF. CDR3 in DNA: TGTGCCAGCAGCCGGCCGAGCGGGAGGCCCGGGGAGCTGTTTTTT.

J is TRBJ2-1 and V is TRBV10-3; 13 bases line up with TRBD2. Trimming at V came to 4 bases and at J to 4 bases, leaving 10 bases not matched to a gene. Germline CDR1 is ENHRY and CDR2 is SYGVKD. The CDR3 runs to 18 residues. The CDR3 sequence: CAISGPLGGLAGYNEQFF. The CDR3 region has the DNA TGTGCCATCAGTGGACCGCTTGGGGGACTAGCGGGGTACAATGAGCAGTTCTTC.

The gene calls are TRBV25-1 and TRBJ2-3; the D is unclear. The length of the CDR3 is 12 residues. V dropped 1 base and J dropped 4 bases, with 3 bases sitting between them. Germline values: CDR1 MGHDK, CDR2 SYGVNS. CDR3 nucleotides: TGTGCCAGCAGTGAATTCGCAGATACGCAGTATTTT. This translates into CASSEFADTQYF. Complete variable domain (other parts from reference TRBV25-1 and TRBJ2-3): EADIYQTPRYLVIGTGKKITLECSQTMGHDKMYWYQQDPGMELHLIHYSYGVNSTEKGDLSSESTVSRIRTEHFPLTLESARPSHTSQYLCASSEFADTQYFGPGTRLTVL.

This chain's CDR3 is CASSWGGATNEQFF. The CDR3 DNA follows: TGTGCCAGCAGTTGGGGCGGGGCGACCAATGAGCAGTTCTTC. The rearrangement links TRBV6-2 or TRBV6-3 to TRBJ2-1; D may be TRBD2 (6 bases). The CDR3 totals 14 residues. Germline V gene lookup returns CDR1 MNHEY and CDR2 SVGEGT. V lost 4 bases to trimming and J lost 6 bases, with 13 bases between them.